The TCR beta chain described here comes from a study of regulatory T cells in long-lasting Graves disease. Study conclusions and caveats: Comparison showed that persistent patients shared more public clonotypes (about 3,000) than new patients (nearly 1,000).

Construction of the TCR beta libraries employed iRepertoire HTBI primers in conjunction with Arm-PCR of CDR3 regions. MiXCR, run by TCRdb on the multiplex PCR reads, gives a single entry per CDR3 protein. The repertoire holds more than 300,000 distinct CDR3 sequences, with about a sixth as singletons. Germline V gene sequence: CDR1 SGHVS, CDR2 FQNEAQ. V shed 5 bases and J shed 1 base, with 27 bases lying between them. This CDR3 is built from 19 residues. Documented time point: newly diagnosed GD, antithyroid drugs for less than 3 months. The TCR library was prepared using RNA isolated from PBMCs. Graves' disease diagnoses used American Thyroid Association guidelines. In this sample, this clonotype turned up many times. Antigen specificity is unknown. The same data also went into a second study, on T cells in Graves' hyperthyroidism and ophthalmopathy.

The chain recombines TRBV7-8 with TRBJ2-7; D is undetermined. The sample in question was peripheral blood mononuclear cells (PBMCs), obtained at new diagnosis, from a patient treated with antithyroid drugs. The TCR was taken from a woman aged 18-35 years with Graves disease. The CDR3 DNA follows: TGTGCCAGCAGCCCCCAATCCCAAAGCTTACGGACGCCTTCCTACGAGCAGTACTTC. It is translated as CASSPQSQSLRTPSYEQYF.